This T cell receptor beta chain was identified in a study of Graves' ophthalmopathy and Graves' hyperthyroidism. Trimming pared 6 bases from V and 6 bases from J, leaving 12 bases between. CDR1 is MNHEY and CDR2 is SVGAGI in the germline V gene. The CDR3 is 12 residues long. Amplified material comprised TCR beta CDR3 regions derived from RNA transcripts. First-round RT-PCR employed HTBI primers, with a second-round multiplex PCR after it. TCRdb re-analysed the multiplex PCR reads in MiXCR, keeping a single row per CDR3 protein. The sample consists of approximately 640,000 distinct CDR3 sequences, about 41% of them appearing once.

The V and J genes are TRBV6-5 and TRBJ2-7; tentative D call: TRBD2 (6 bases). This receptor was taken from an adult man with Graves' ophthalmopathy. What was sequenced was peripheral blood. CDR3 DNA sequence: TGTGCCAGCAGCGCCGTGGGGGGCGAGCAGTACTTC. Translation: CASSAVGGEQYF.